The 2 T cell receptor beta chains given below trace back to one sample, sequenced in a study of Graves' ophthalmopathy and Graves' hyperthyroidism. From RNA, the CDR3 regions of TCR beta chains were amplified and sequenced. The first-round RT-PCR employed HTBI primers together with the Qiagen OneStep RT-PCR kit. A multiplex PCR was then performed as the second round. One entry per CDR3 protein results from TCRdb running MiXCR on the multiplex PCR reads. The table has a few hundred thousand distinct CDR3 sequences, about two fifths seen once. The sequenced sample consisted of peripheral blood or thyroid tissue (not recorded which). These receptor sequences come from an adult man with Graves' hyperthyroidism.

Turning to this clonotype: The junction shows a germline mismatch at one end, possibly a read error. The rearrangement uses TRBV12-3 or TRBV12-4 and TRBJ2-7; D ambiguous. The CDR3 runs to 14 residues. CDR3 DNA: TGTGCCAGCAGTTTAGCTCGGAGCTCCCACGAGCAGTACTTC. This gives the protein CASSLARSSHEQYF.

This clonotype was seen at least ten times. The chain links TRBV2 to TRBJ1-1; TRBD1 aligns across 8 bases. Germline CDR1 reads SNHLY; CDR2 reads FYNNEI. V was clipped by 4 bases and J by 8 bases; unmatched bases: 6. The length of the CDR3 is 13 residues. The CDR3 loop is CASSGTGFTEAFF. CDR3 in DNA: TGTGCCAGCAGTGGGACAGGGTTTACCGAAGCTTTCTTT.